The 10 T cell receptor beta chains below come from one sample, sequenced in a study of T cells in Graves' hyperthyroidism and ophthalmopathy. Regions amplified from RNA transcripts were the TCR beta CDR3 regions. First-round RT-PCR targeting the TCR CDR3 was performed with the HTBI primer set. TCRdb reanalysed the multiplex PCR reads using MiXCR and keeps one entry per CDR3 protein. The sample holds 350,000 to 400,000 distinct CDR3 sequences, approximately 13% seen once. Sequences were obtained from blood. The receptors here all came from a woman aged 55-75 years with Graves' hyperthyroidism.

The chain links TRBV19 to TRBJ2-1; the D gene is possibly TRBD2 (5 bases). There are 14 residues in the CDR3. The germline V gene has CDR1 LNHDA and CDR2 SQIVND (reference sequence). Trimming removed 8 bases at V and 0 bases at J, with 11 bases between. The CDR3 sequence: CASQVGSSYNEQFF. For the CDR3, the DNA is TGTGCCAGTCAGGTGGGGAGCTCCTACAATGAGCAGTTCTTC.

This clonotype was seen only a few times. The chain combines TRBV6-1 with TRBJ2-1; TRBD2 matches 8 bases. The CDR3 loop spans 13 amino acids. The germline gives CDR1 MNHNS, CDR2 SASEGT. The ends lost 8 bases at V and 8 bases at J; junction bases unmatched: 8. The CDR3 nucleotides read TGTGCCAGCGTACCGGGACTAGTGGATGAGCAGTTCTTC. It codes for CASVPGLVDEQFF.

This clonotype occurred many times. The chain links TRBV18 to TRBJ2-5; 10 positions match TRBD2. The germline V gene encodes CDR1 KGHSH and CDR2 LQKENI. The CDR3 runs 16 residues. The V gene end was trimmed by 0 bases and the J gene end by 5 bases; junction bases not matched to a gene: 6. DNA for the CDR3: TGTGCCAGCTCACCACCGGGACTAGCGCAGGGGGAGACCCAGTACTTC. Amino acids: CASSPPGLAQGETQYF.

This clonotype showed up just a few times. The chain carries TRBV24-1 and TRBJ2-6; D uncertain. The CDR3 is 15 residues long. Germline V gene sequence: CDR1 KGHDR, CDR2 SFDVKD. V gave up 6 bases and J gave up 2 bases, with 10 bases separating them. The CDR3 loop is CATSKDSTGANVLTF. CDR3 nucleotides: TGTGCCACCAGTAAGGATTCAACTGGGGCCAACGTCCTGACTTTC.

This clonotype was counted many times. The rearrangement uses TRBV2 and TRBJ2-5, with D possibly being TRBD1 or TRBD2 (6 bases each). V shed 6 bases and J shed 4 bases, with 21 bases lying between them. Germline V gives CDR1 SNHLY, CDR2 FYNNEI. This CDR3 spans 16 amino acids. The CDR3: CASSPELQGGGETQYF. In DNA form, the CDR3 reads TGTGCCAGCAGCCCCGAACTACAGGGAGGAGGAGAGACCCAGTACTTC.

The chain carries TRBV3-1 and TRBJ2-2; 9 nucleotides agree with TRBD1. Germline lookup yields CDR1 LGHDT and CDR2 YNNKEL (reference sequence). Unmatched junction bases numbered 1, after V lost 0 bases and J lost 2 bases. The CDR3 length is 16 residues. CDR3 loop: CASSQEQGANTGELFF. CDR3 sequence (DNA): TGTGCCAGCAGCCAAGAACAGGGGGCCAACACCGGGGAGCTGTTTTTT.

This clonotype has a count of ten or more. V is TRBV18 and J is TRBJ2-3; 7 nucleotides line up with TRBD1. From germline, CDR1 is KGHSH and CDR2 LQKENI. J gave up 0 bases and V 3 bases, and 3 bases lay outside the gene matches. The CDR3 is made up of 15 amino acids. The CDR3 is CASSPGTVSTDTQYF. The DNA of the CDR3 is TGTGCCAGCTCACCGGGGACAGTGAGCACAGATACGCAGTATTTT.

The sample holds many counts of this clonotype. The V call is TRBV24-1, the J call TRBJ2-6; possibly TRBD1 for D (5 bases). V lost 4 bases to trimming and J lost 0 bases, with 12 bases between them. CDR1 is KGHDR, CDR2 SFDVKD, per germline. This CDR3 is built from 17 residues. DNA for the CDR3: TGTGCCACCAGTGACTTACAGGCTGCCTCTGGGGCCAACGTCCTGACTTTC. This codes for CATSDLQAASGANVLTF.

Details on this clonotype: The conserved closing phenylalanine or tryptophan is absent in this CDR3, likely reflecting a read error. This chain links TRBV19 with TRBJ2-1; TRBD2 aligns across 8 bases. The CDR3 runs 21 residues. Germline values: CDR1 LNHDA, CDR2 SQIVND (reference sequence). The trim removed 3 bases at V and 0 bases at J, leaving 19 bases unmatched. CDR3 DNA sequence: TGTGCCAGTAGTATGGCCAGGCGGGAGGACCTTCAGGGAAGCTCCTACAATGAGCAGTTCCTC. Protein sequence: CASSMARREDLQGSSYNEQFL.

This clonotype has a count of ten or more. This chain connects TRBV7-8 to TRBJ2-5; tentatively, D is TRBD2 (5 bases). The V gene's germline CDR1 is SGHVS and CDR2 FQNEAQ. There are 13 residues in the CDR3. Trimming pared 2 bases from V and 5 bases from J, leaving 9 bases between. This CDR3 reads CASSLSSLETQYF. DNA for the CDR3: TGTGCCAGCAGCTTATCTAGCTTGGAGACCCAGTACTTC. The full variable domain, completed using reference TRBV7-8 and TRBJ2-5, is GAGVSQSPRYKVAKRGQDVALRCDPISGHVSLFWYQQALGQGPEFLTYFQNEAQLDKSGLPSDRFFAERPEGSVSTLKIQRTQQEDSAVYLCASSLSSLETQYFGPGTRLLVL.